The 11 T cell receptor beta chains in this list originate from one sample, sequenced in a study of T-cell reconstitution after alpha-beta-depleted transplantation in children. The TCRbeta library was prepared with unique molecular identifiers. TCRdb reprocessed the PCR reads via MiXCR and lists one record per CDR3 protein. Altogether fewer than 700,000 distinct CDR3 sequences are present, approximately 22% being singletons, with the ten largest covering around 14%. Sample: PBMCs, mostly from graft donor cells, taken 360 days after TCRalphabeta/CD19-depleted stem cell transplant. Receptors were obtained from a boy younger than two who had a stem cell transplant for acute myeloid leukemia, so the T cells may come from the graft donor.

This clonotype has a count of ten or more. The chain employs TRBV9 and TRBJ1-6; weak D call: TRBD1 (6 bases). Germline values: CDR1 SGDLS, CDR2 YYNGEE. The CDR3 runs to 19 residues. Trimming took off 3 bases at V and 7 bases at J, with 26 bases between the two ends. The CDR3 loop is CASSGEKVTGFLANSPLHF. The CDR3 DNA reads TGTGCCAGCAGCGGAGAGAAGGTTACAGGGTTTCTCGCGAATTCACCCCTCCACTTT.

This clonotype was seen ten or more times. This chain connects TRBV20-1 to TRBJ2-7; D is unclear. Trimming removed 0 bases at V and 3 bases at J, with 12 bases between. The CDR3 extends over 14 amino acids. Germline V gene lookup returns CDR1 DFQATT and CDR2 SNEGSKA (reference sequence). Written as DNA, the CDR3 is TGCAGTGCTAGAGATCTTCAGGAGAGCTACGAGCAGTACTTC. This sequence encodes CSARDLQESYEQYF.

This clonotype has a count of ten or more. The V call is TRBV20-1, the J call TRBJ2-7; the match to TRBD2 covers 7 bases. Per germline, CDR1 DFQATT and CDR2 SNEGSKA (reference sequence). V gave up 4 bases and J gave up 4 bases; unmatched junction bases: 10. This CDR3 contains 14 residues. The CDR3 loop is CSATDPGTKYEQYV. In DNA form, the CDR3 reads TGCAGTGCTACGGACCCCGGGACTAAGTACGAGCAGTACGTC.

The sample holds a few counts of this clonotype. This chain connects TRBV12-3 or TRBV12-4 to TRBJ2-1; 10 positions agree with TRBD2. The CDR3 consists of 15 residues. The J segment lost 2 bases and the V segment lost 7 bases, leaving 5 bases of the junction unmatched. CDR3 bases: TGTGCCAGCAATGGACTAGCGGAGGCCTACAATGAGCAGTTCTTC. This translates into CASNGLAEAYNEQFF.

The chain uses TRBV12-3 or TRBV12-4 and TRBJ2-7, with 8 nucleotides matching TRBD2. The CDR3 contains 15 residues. Trimming at V came to 4 bases and at J to 1 base, leaving 6 bases not matched to a gene. The CDR3 region is CASSSRLAPSYEQYF. The CDR3 DNA reads as TGTGCCAGCAGTTCCCGACTAGCGCCTTCCTACGAGCAGTACTTC.

This clonotype was observed many times. This rearrangement joins TRBV18 to TRBJ2-4; perhaps TRBD2 as D (6 bases). The germline V gene has CDR1 KGHSH and CDR2 LQKENI. V was trimmed by 2 bases and J by 1 base, leaving 6 bases between them. This CDR3 region has 14 residues. The CDR3 nucleotides are TGTGCCAGCTCACCAGGGGGGGCCAAAAACATTCAGTACTTC. It specifies CASSPGGAKNIQYF. The variable domain in full, with the rest retrieved from reference TRBV18 and TRBJ2-4, is NAGVMQNPRHLVRRRGQEARLRCSPMKGHSHVYWYRQLPEEGLKFMVYLQKENIIDESGMPKERFSAEFPKEGPSILRIQQVVRGDSAAYFCASSPGGAKNIQYFGAGTRLSVL.

The CDR3 bases are TGTGCCACCAGTGAGTCAACAGGAATCCCTGCCTACAATGAGCAGTTCTTC. The encoded protein is CATSESTGIPAYNEQFF. The chain is built from TRBV24-1 and TRBJ2-1; possible D gene TRBD1, 5 bases. Germline V CDR1 and CDR2: KGHDR, SFDVKD. The V gene lost 4 bases and the J gene lost 2 bases, with 17 bases spanning the gap. The CDR3 loop spans 17 amino acids.

The J gene is TRBJ1-5, the V gene TRBV5-6, with TRBD1 matching 8 bases. J lost 3 bases, V lost 4 bases, and 9 bases had no gene match. The CDR3 consists of 16 residues. Germline V CDR1 and CDR2: SGHDT, YYEEEE. The CDR3 DNA is TGTGCCAGCAGCATAAACCGGGACAGGCACAATCAGCCCCAGCATTTT. Translated: CASSINRDRHNQPQHF. Full variable domain (outside the CDR3, taken from reference TRBV5-6 and TRBJ1-5): DAGVTQSPTHLIKTRGQQVTLRCSPKSGHDTVSWYQQALGQGPQFIFQYYEEEERQRGNFPDRFSGHQFPNYSSELNVNALLLGDSALYLCASSINRDRHNQPQHFGDGTRLSIL.

The rearrangement uses TRBV6-5 and TRBJ1-2; D not resolved. V was cut by 0 bases and J by 7 bases, with 12 bases left in between. The CDR3 contains 14 residues. CDR1 MNHEY and CDR2 SVGAGI come from the germline V gene. For the CDR3, the DNA is TGTGCCAGCAGTTACTCGGCCCAGAGCCTTGGCTACACCTTC. Its translation is CASSYSAQSLGYTF.

This clonotype appeared many times. J is TRBJ2-7 and V is TRBV28, with TRBD1 matching 10 bases. With 2 bases clipped from V and 5 bases from J, the junction kept 3 bases outside the gene matches. Germline CDR1 and CDR2: MDHEN and SYDVKM. The CDR3 sequence is 14 residues long. DNA for the CDR3: TGTGCCAGCAGTTTAAGGACAGGGGGAAACGAGCAGTACGTC. It specifies CASSLRTGGNEQYV.

In this sample, this clonotype turned up a few times. The rearrangement uses TRBV15 and TRBJ2-1; possibly TRBD1 or TRBD2 for D (7 bases each). The CDR3 runs to 15 residues. Germline CDR1 and CDR2: LNHNV and YYDKDF (reference sequence). V dropped 6 bases and J dropped 3 bases, with 15 bases sitting between them. CDR3 amino acids: CATRGAGQYYNEQFF. CDR3 coding DNA: TGTGCCACCAGGGGAGCGGGACAGTACTACAATGAGCAGTTCTTC.